This entry is about one T cell receptor beta chain. The sample is drawn from a study of blood T cell repertoires in COVID-19. Study overall: Samples came from the United States, Italy and Spain, spanning acute and convalescent COVID-19.

Under the authors' procedure: Nucleated cell counts were estimated from reference gene primer amplification. Repertoires were generated with immunoSEQ multiplex PCR, while TCRdb's copy carries only in-frame clones and drops some. The V and J calls and clone size come from that table; D and trimming were worked out from the DNA. Seen here are under 150,000 clones, 85% to 90% observed once, and the top ten hold 4.3%. The sequence was collected from a human donor in a cohort sampled during active COVID-19. Sequences were obtained from peripheral blood.

The CDR3: CASSPGQGGGYTF. The CDR3 DNA sequence: TGTGCCAGCAGCCCCGGACAGGGTGGTGGCTACACCTTC. The chain uses TRBV5-6 and TRBJ1-2; 8 bases are a match to TRBD1. The CDR3 has 13 residues. V shed 4 bases and J 7 bases; nucleotides not matched to a gene: 6. Per germline, CDR1 SGHDT and CDR2 YYEEEE.